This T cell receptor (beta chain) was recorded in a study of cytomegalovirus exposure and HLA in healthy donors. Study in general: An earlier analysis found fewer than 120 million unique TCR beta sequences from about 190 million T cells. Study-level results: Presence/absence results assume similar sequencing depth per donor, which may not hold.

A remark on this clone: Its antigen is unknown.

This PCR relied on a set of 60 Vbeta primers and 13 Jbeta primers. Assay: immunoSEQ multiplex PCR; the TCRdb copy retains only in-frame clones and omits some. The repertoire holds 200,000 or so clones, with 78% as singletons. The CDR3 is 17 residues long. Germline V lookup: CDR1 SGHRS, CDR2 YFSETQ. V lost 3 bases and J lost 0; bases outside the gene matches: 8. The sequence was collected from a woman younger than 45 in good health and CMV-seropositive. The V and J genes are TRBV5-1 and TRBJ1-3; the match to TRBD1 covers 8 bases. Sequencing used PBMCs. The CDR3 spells CASSSGQAPLSGNTIYF. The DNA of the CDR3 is TGCGCCAGCAGCTCGGGACAGGCCCCTCTCTCTGGAAACACCATATATTTT.